Below are 18 T cell receptor beta chains sequenced from a single sample in a study of regulatory T cells in long-lasting Graves disease. Indicated time point: newly diagnosed GD, antithyroid drugs for less than 3 months. Extracted RNA from PBMCs served as the source of the TCR library. Relying on iRepertoire HTBI primers and Arm-PCR of CDR3 regions, the team built TCR beta libraries. TCRdb called the multiplex PCR reads again in MiXCR, with one record for every CDR3 protein. This table holds 250,000 or so distinct CDR3 sequences, 18% found once. These data were likewise used in another study, on T cells in Graves' hyperthyroidism and ophthalmopathy.

This material consisted of peripheral blood mononuclear cells (PBMCs), taken at new diagnosis, from a patient treated with antithyroid drugs. The receptor set was obtained from a woman in her 30s with Graves disease.

V usage is TRBV7-3 and J usage is TRBJ2-1; 8 nucleotides agree with TRBD2. The CDR3 totals 15 residues. CDR1 and CDR2 from the germline V gene are SGHTA and FQGTGA. V lost 5 bases, J lost 7 bases, and 10 bases stayed unmatched. CDR3 DNA sequence: TGTGCCAGCAGCCGTCCCAGCGGGGGCCAAAATGAGCAGTTCTTC. Protein product: CASSRPSGGQNEQFF.

This clonotype appeared many times. V is TRBV7-6 and J is TRBJ2-7; possibly TRBD1 or TRBD2 for D (5 bases each). The ends were cut back, 1 base at V and 1 base at J, with 11 bases in the middle. This CDR3 contains 15 residues. Germline V gene sequence: CDR1 SGHVS, CDR2 FNYEAQ. CDR3: CASSLEVGESYEQYF. CDR3 bases: TGTGCCAGCAGCTTAGAGGTAGGGGAGTCCTACGAGCAGTACTTC.

About this clonotype: A much larger clone lies one base from this, so it may be a read error. The chain joins TRBV6-2 or TRBV6-3 to TRBJ2-7; 8 nucleotides align to TRBD2. Germline values: CDR1 MNHEY, CDR2 SVGEGT. Trimming cost V 0 bases and J 3 bases; bases outside gene matches: 16. CDR3 length: 19 amino acids. The CDR3 spells CASSYSKVGVAGGHYEQYF. The CDR3 DNA is TGTGCCAGCAGTTACTCGAAGGTTGGGGTCGCGGGGGGTCACTACGAGCAGTACTTC.

The chain employs TRBV29-1 and TRBJ1-2; weak D call: TRBD1 (5 bases). The V end was cut by 2 bases, the J end by 3 bases, with 10 bases between. CDR3 length: 13 amino acids. The germline V gene has CDR1 SQVTM and CDR2 ANQGSEA. The CDR3 nucleotides are TGCAGCGTTGAACCGGGACGGGACTATGGCTACACCTTC. It yields the protein CSVEPGRDYGYTF.

The chain links TRBV9 to TRBJ2-3; 11 positions match TRBD2. The V and J ends lost 4 bases and 7 bases, in that order; junction bases with no gene match: 11. The germline V gene has CDR1 SGDLS and CDR2 YYNGEE. This CDR3 spans 16 amino acids. The CDR3 reads CASSPSSVAGGYTQYF. Here the CDR3 DNA reads TGTGCCAGCAGCCCTTCCAGTGTAGCGGGGGGGTATACGCAGTATTTT.

This clonotype was counted ten times or more. The V and J genes are TRBV7-2 and TRBJ1-1, with 9 bases fitting TRBD1. The CDR3 runs 14 residues. Germline lookup yields CDR1 SGHTA and CDR2 FQGNSA. The trim removed 1 base at V and 7 bases at J, leaving 4 bases unmatched. The CDR3 sequence: CASSLVQGANEAFF. The CDR3 nucleotides read TGTGCCAGCAGCTTAGTACAGGGGGCAAATGAAGCTTTCTTT.

Many counts were recorded for this clonotype. The chain recombines TRBV5-1 with TRBJ2-5; TRBD2 matches at 11 bases. Germline lookup yields CDR1 SGHRS and CDR2 YFSETQ. Trimming took 3 bases from V and 4 from J; bases not matched to a gene: 17. This CDR3 region has 19 residues. Here the CDR3 reads CASSSPSSGGTPHRETQYF. CDR3 coding DNA: TGCGCCAGCAGCTCCCCCTCTAGCGGGGGGACCCCGCACCGAGAGACCCAGTACTTC.

The CDR3 DNA is TGTGCCAGCAGCGACAGGGTGGGCTGGGGCTACACCTTC. This sequence encodes CASSDRVGWGYTF. This sequence joins TRBV6-2 or TRBV6-3 and TRBJ1-2; 7 nucleotides line up with TRBD1. The germline V gene encodes CDR1 MNHEY and CDR2 SVGEGT. This CDR3 has 13 residues. V was pared by 6 bases and J by 8 bases, with 9 bases of the junction left unmatched.

Concerning this clonotype: A much larger clone is a single base away; this may be a read error. This chain joins TRBV2 and TRBJ2-4; no clear D gene. The length of the CDR3 is 17 residues. Germline V CDR1 and CDR2: SNHLY, FYNNEI. The chain's CDR3 is CASSGTGQLLAKNIRYF. CDR3 sequence (DNA): TGTGCCAGCAGCGGAACCGGCCAACTTTTAGCCAAAAACATTCGGTACTTC.

There are many counts of this clonotype. The V and J genes are TRBV20-1 and TRBJ2-7; D possibly corresponds to TRBD1 (5 bases). The CDR3 contains 14 residues. From germline, CDR1 is DFQATT and CDR2 SNEGSKA (reference sequence). Trimming took off 4 bases at V and 5 bases at J, with 18 bases between the two ends. The chain's CDR3 is CSAILSRVVNEQYF. DNA for the CDR3: TGCAGTGCTATTCTGAGCAGGGTGGTCAACGAGCAGTACTTC.

This clonotype has a handful of counts. The V and J genes are TRBV4-1 and TRBJ1-4; D is possibly TRBD1 (5 bases). Between the trimmed V and J ends, which lost 3 bases and 2 bases, there was a span of 10 bases. Germline lookup yields CDR1 MGHRA and CDR2 YSYEKL. The CDR3 covers 15 residues. CDR3 residues: CASSHPGLTNEKLFF. As DNA, the CDR3 is TGCGCCAGCAGCCACCCGGGACTTACTAATGAAAAACTGTTTTTT.

This clonotype came up many times. V is TRBV6-5 and J is TRBJ1-5, with D uncertain. The CDR3 extends over 14 amino acids. Trimming removed 2 bases from V and 1 base from J, with 6 bases in between. Germline values: CDR1 MNHEY, CDR2 SVGAGI. CDR3 DNA sequence: TGTGCCAGCAGTTACAGGGAGAGCAATCAGCCCCAGCATTTT. Translated, it gives CASSYRESNQPQHF.

This clonotype was seen many times. The chain combines TRBV24-1 with TRBJ1-5; D not resolved. V was pared by 3 bases and J by 0 bases, with 5 bases between. The germline V gene encodes CDR1 KGHDR and CDR2 SFDVKD. The CDR3 extends over 14 amino acids. The CDR3 coding sequence is TGTGCCACCAGTGATGCCGGTAGCAATCAGCCCCAGCATTTT. This sequence encodes CATSDAGSNQPQHF.

The sample holds many counts of this clonotype. This chain joins TRBV3-1 and TRBJ1-2; D remains unclear. The germline V gene has CDR1 LGHDT and CDR2 YNNKEL (reference sequence). V lost 4 bases, J lost 4 bases, and 10 bases lay in between. The CDR3 extends over 13 amino acids. DNA of the CDR3: TGTGCCAGCAGCCCATCAACCATCTATGGCTACACCTTC. Encoded protein: CASSPSTIYGYTF. The entire variable domain, with the rest obtained from reference TRBV3-1 and TRBJ1-2, is as follows: DTAVSQTPKYLVTQMGNDKSIKCEQNLGHDTMYWYKQDSKKFLKIMFSYNNKELIINETVPNRFSPKSPDKAHLNLHINSLELGDSAVYFCASSPSTIYGYTFGSGTRLTVV.

This clonotype was counted at least ten times. This rearrangement joins TRBV20-1 to TRBJ1-1; D is undetermined. This CDR3 comprises 13 residues. Trimming left V 5 bases short and J 4 bases short, with 14 bases between. Germline V lookup: CDR1 DFQATT, CDR2 SNEGSKA (reference sequence). CDR3 DNA sequence: TGCAGTGCTTGGCATTCTTCGATCACTGAAGCTTTCTTT. This encodes CSAWHSSITEAFF.

Ten or more counts support this clonotype. One base away lies a much larger clone, so this may be a sequencing read error. The V gene is TRBV12-3 or TRBV12-4, the J gene TRBJ1-2; 7 bases fit TRBD1. CDR3 size: 15 residues. The ends lost 5 bases at V and 8 bases at J; junction bases unmatched: 14. CDR3 bases: TGTGCCAGCAGTCGACAGGGCTTAAGTTACGACGGCTACACCTTC. It specifies CASSRQGLSYDGYTF.

This clonotype came up many times. V and J are TRBV6-1 and TRBJ2-1, with 12 bases matching TRBD2. Trimming removed 5 bases from V and 7 bases from J; junction bases left unmatched: 6. The CDR3 totals 15 residues. CDR1 is MNHNS, CDR2 SASEGT, per germline. This CDR3 is CASSTLAGGENEQFF. The DNA of the CDR3 is TGTGCCAGCAGTACTCTAGCGGGGGGGGAGAATGAGCAGTTCTTC.

This clonotype occurred many times. CDR3 residues: CSAREGPLYGYTF. DNA of the CDR3: TGCAGTGCTAGAGAGGGGCCCCTCTATGGCTACACCTTC. V gene TRBV20-1 combines with J gene TRBJ1-2; tentatively, D is TRBD1 (5 bases). V was trimmed by 0 bases and J by 4 bases, leaving 9 bases between them. CDR1 and CDR2 from the germline V gene are DFQATT and SNEGSKA (reference sequence). The CDR3 extends over 13 amino acids.